These T cell receptor beta chains were read from a single sample in a study of blood T cell repertoires in COVID-19. Method: immunoSEQ multiplex PCR; TCRdb's copy keeps in-frame clones and lacks some. Here the sample spans 200,000 to 300,000 clones, about 90% being singletons. Specimen: peripheral blood. Every receptor here comes from a man in his thirties or forties with COVID-19, enrolled during active disease. The CDR3 runs from the conserved cysteine through the conserved F or W. The D gene is left open where the match is weak. Clone size is not always given. Where it is, it says once, few, many or a class for expanded clones.

v_call: TRBV30
j_call: TRBJ2-1
clone_size: -
d_call: TRBD2
cdr3_length: 13
cdr3_nt: TGTGCCTGGGGCGGGGGGGTCTACAATGAGCAGTTCTTC
cdr3_aa: CAWGGGVYNEQFF

v_call: TRBV7-9
j_call: TRBJ1-1
clone_size: -
d_call: TRBD1
cdr3_length: 16
cdr3_nt: TGTGCCAGCAGCTTGGCGTGGGGGGACAGGGCTGCTGAAGCTTTCTTT
cdr3_aa: CASSLAWGDRAAEAFF

v_call: TRBV12-3/TRBV12-4
j_call: TRBJ1-1
clone_size: -
d_call: TRBD1
cdr3_length: 13
cdr3_nt: TGTGCCAGCAGGACAGGGGGCGCGACTGAAGCTTTCTTT
cdr3_aa: CASRTGGATEAFF

v_call: TRBV27
j_call: TRBJ1-4
clone_size: -
d_call: -
cdr3_length: 14
cdr3_nt: TGTGCCAGCAGAGTTTTGGGGGCGAATGAAAAACTGTTTTTT
cdr3_aa: CASRVLGANEKLFF

v_call: TRBV7-6
j_call: TRBJ1-1
clone_size: -
d_call: TRBD1
cdr3_length: 14
cdr3_nt: TGTGCCAGCAGCTTGACAGGGGGAAAAACTGAAGCTTTCTTT
cdr3_aa: CASSLTGGKTEAFF

v_call: TRBV5-5
j_call: TRBJ1-6
clone_size: -
d_call: TRBD1
cdr3_length: 13
cdr3_nt: TGTGCCAGCAGCTTTCAGGGGGATTCACCCCTCCACTTT
cdr3_aa: CASSFQGDSPLHF

v_call: TRBV10-3
j_call: TRBJ1-2
clone_size: -
d_call: -
cdr3_length: 13
cdr3_nt: TGTGCCATCAGTGACAGGTTTAACTATGGCTACACCTTC
cdr3_aa: CAISDRFNYGYTF

v_call: TRBV20-1
j_call: TRBJ2-7
clone_size: -
d_call: -
cdr3_length: 12
cdr3_nt: TGCAGTGCTAGTAATCAGGGGTACGAGCAGTACTTC
cdr3_aa: CSASNQGYEQYF

v_call: TRBV12-3/TRBV12-4
j_call: TRBJ2-1
clone_size: -
d_call: TRBD2
cdr3_length: 13
cdr3_nt: TGTGCCAGCAGTTTAGTGACTAGCAGTGAGCAGTTCTTC
cdr3_aa: CASSLVTSSEQFF

v_call: TRBV30
j_call: TRBJ2-7
clone_size: -
d_call: -
cdr3_length: 15
cdr3_nt: TGTGCCTGGAGTCGGCGGATGGCCGAGTTTTACGAGCAGTACTTC
cdr3_aa: CAWSRRMAEFYEQYF

v_call: TRBV5-4
j_call: TRBJ2-7
clone_size: -
d_call: TRBD2
cdr3_length: 16
cdr3_nt: TGTGCCAGCAGCGTTACTAGCGGGGGGGCGTTCTACGAGCAGTACTTC
cdr3_aa: CASSVTSGGAFYEQYF

v_call: TRBV29-1
j_call: TRBJ2-1
clone_size: -
d_call: TRBD1
cdr3_length: 12
cdr3_nt: TGCAGCGGGGGACAGGGGGAGAATGAGCAGTTCTTC
cdr3_aa: CSGGQGENEQFF

v_call: TRBV2
j_call: TRBJ1-2
clone_size: few
d_call: -
cdr3_length: 11
cdr3_nt: TGTGCCAGCAGTTTGGGAGTGGGCTACACCTTC
cdr3_aa: CASSLGVGYTF

v_call: TRBV6-5
j_call: TRBJ1-5
clone_size: -
d_call: TRBD1
cdr3_length: 13
cdr3_nt: TGTGCCACCAGACAGGGTTTCAATCAGCCCCAGCATTTT
cdr3_aa: CATRQGFNQPQHF

v_call: TRBV19
j_call: TRBJ1-4
clone_size: once
d_call: -
cdr3_length: 14
cdr3_nt: TGTGCCAGTAGTAGCGCACCAACTAATGAAAAACTGTTTTTT
cdr3_aa: CASSSAPTNEKLFF

v_call: TRBV19
j_call: TRBJ2-1
clone_size: -
d_call: TRBD1
cdr3_length: 17
cdr3_nt: TGTGCCAGTAGTATCTCTCGGGACAGGGTTGGTAACAATGAGCAGTTCTTC
cdr3_aa: CASSISRDRVGNNEQFF

v_call: TRBV19
j_call: TRBJ1-4
clone_size: -
d_call: -
cdr3_length: 13
cdr3_nt: TGTGCCAGTAATCTAGGATCTAATGAAAAACTGTTTTTT
cdr3_aa: CASNLGSNEKLFF

v_call: TRBV2
j_call: TRBJ2-7
clone_size: -
d_call: TRBD1
cdr3_length: 15
cdr3_nt: TGTGCCAGCAGTGAAACCCGGACAGGGGCAGGGGAGCAGTACTTC
cdr3_aa: CASSETRTGAGEQYF

v_call: TRBV10-1
j_call: TRBJ2-7
clone_size: -
d_call: -
cdr3_length: 14
cdr3_nt: TGCGCCAGCAGTGAGGGCGGTCCTCCCCACGAGCAGTACTTC
cdr3_aa: CASSEGGPPHEQYF

v_call: TRBV5-1
j_call: TRBJ2-3
clone_size: -
d_call: TRBD2
cdr3_length: 15
cdr3_nt: TGCGCCAGCAGCTTCCCAAGCGGGGTTACAGATACGCAGTATTTT
cdr3_aa: CASSFPSGVTDTQYF

v_call: TRBV18
j_call: TRBJ1-2
clone_size: once
d_call: -
cdr3_length: 14
cdr3_nt: TGTGCCAGCTCACCAGGTTCGGGGGGCTATGGCTACACCTTC
cdr3_aa: CASSPGSGGYGYTF

v_call: TRBV19
j_call: TRBJ1-5
clone_size: -
d_call: -
cdr3_length: 15
cdr3_nt: TGTGCCAGTAGTATTGTGGCGTCAGGTAGTCAGCCCCAGCATTTT
cdr3_aa: CASSIVASGSQPQHF

v_call: TRBV7-9
j_call: TRBJ1-1
clone_size: -
d_call: -
cdr3_length: 14
cdr3_nt: TGTGCCAGCAGACGCCAGGGAATGAACACTGAAGCTTTCTTT
cdr3_aa: CASRRQGMNTEAFF

v_call: TRBV24-1
j_call: TRBJ2-3
clone_size: -
d_call: -
cdr3_length: 17
cdr3_nt: TGTGCCACCAGTGATTTAAGGGGCAGGGGAGTGGCAGATACGCAGTATTTT
cdr3_aa: CATSDLRGRGVADTQYF

v_call: TRBV6-5
j_call: TRBJ1-2
clone_size: -
d_call: TRBD1
cdr3_length: 15
cdr3_nt: TGTGCCAGCAGTTATGGACAGGGGGGAGTCTATGGCTACACCTTC
cdr3_aa: CASSYGQGGVYGYTF